These 2 T cell receptor beta chains were sequenced from one sample in a study of shared clonotypes between healthy human individuals. Profiled with immunoSEQ multiplex PCR; TCRdb holds only in-frame clones, not every one. The sample consists of about half a million clones, almost 80% of them appearing once. The sequenced material came from PBMCs. These receptors were obtained from a woman aged 40 to 49 in good health. Some clones in this sample may be carry-over from other donors' samples.

The rearrangement links TRBV7-2 to TRBJ1-2; D uncertain. V was clipped by 3 bases and J by 3 bases, with 8 bases between them. Per the germline V gene, CDR1 is SGHTA and CDR2 is FQGNSA. This CDR3 is built from 13 residues. The CDR3 DNA reads as TGTGCCAGCAGCTTTAGGACGGACTATGGCTACACCTTC. This translates into CASSFRTDYGYTF.

This clone turned up a few times. This chain connects TRBV7-9 to TRBJ2-2; D is uncertain. V lost 1 base and J 0 bases, leaving 6 bases between the germline ends. The CDR3 covers 15 residues. The germline gives CDR1 SEHNR, CDR2 FQNEAQ (reference sequence). CDR3 DNA sequence: TGTGCCAGCAGCTTAGTACTCTCGAACACCGGGGAGCTGTTTTTT. Protein sequence: CASSLVLSNTGELFF.